The T cell receptor beta chain described here comes from a study of technical replicates of blood from several donors. Germline loops: CDR1 LGHNA, CDR2 YNFKEQ. The CDR3 covers 12 residues. Trimming took off 6 bases at V and 5 bases at J, with 11 bases between the two ends. Libraries were prepared by immunoSEQ multiplex PCR; TCRdb keeps only in-frame clonotypes and omits some of them. The sample yields about 86,000 clones, 95% to 96% seen once. This TCR derives from a human donor in good health. Material: T cells isolated from PBMCs. The rearrangement uses TRBV4-2 and TRBJ2-7; perhaps TRBD2 as D (7 bases). CDR3 in amino acids: CASRQGGNEQYF. DNA of the CDR3: TGTGCCAGCAGACAGGGAGGGAACGAGCAGTACTTC.